A selection of T cell receptor beta chains follows, all from one sample in a study of tumor-infiltrating lymphocytes in primary liver carcinoma. In TCRdb, the multiplex PCR reads were re-called with MiXCR into one record per CDR3 protein. The data contain 250,000 to 400,000 distinct CDR3 sequences, approximately 65% of them singletons. Sequenced: peripheral blood. These receptor sequences come from a man aged 35 to 55 with primary liver carcinoma and hepatitis B virus infection. Each CDR3 is given with its conserved first and last residue. D genes are given only for firm matches. For some rows the clone size is stated as once, few or many, or as a class when expanded; others skip it.

V gene: TRBV29-1; D gene: -; clone size: -; J gene: TRBJ2-7; CDR3 protein: CSTQTGTYEQYF; CDR3 DNA: TGCAGCACTCAGACAGGTACCTACGAGCAGTACTTC
V gene: TRBV6-2/TRBV6-3; D gene: -; clone size: few; J gene: TRBJ2-2; CDR3 protein: CASSRAATGELFF; CDR3 DNA: TGTGCCAGCAGTCGGGCAGCCACCGGGGAGCTGTTTTTT
V gene: TRBV5-1; D gene: -; clone size: -; J gene: TRBJ2-2; CDR3 protein: CTSSLGESTGELFF; CDR3 DNA: TGCACCAGCAGCTTGGGGGAGAGCACCGGGGAGCTGTTTTTT
V gene: TRBV4-3; D gene: -; clone size: many; J gene: TRBJ1-4; CDR3 protein: CASSQDGVRHEKLFF; CDR3 DNA: TGCGCCAGCAGCCAAGACGGGGTGCGGCATGAGAAACTGTTTTTT
V gene: TRBV6-1; D gene: -; clone size: -; J gene: TRBJ2-1; CDR3 protein: CASSGLVGSNNGQFF; CDR3 DNA: TGTGCCAGCAGTGGGCTGGTTGGGAGTAATAATGGGCAGTTCTTC
V gene: TRBV5-4; D gene: TRBD1; clone size: many; J gene: TRBJ2-3; CDR3 protein: CASSGSGTGNTDTQYF; CDR3 DNA: TGTGCCAGCAGCGGATCCGGGACAGGGAACACAGATACGCAGTATTTT
V gene: TRBV11-1; D gene: -; clone size: -; J gene: TRBJ1-1; CDR3 protein: CASSLIGSNRNTEALF; CDR3 DNA: TGTGCCAGCAGCTTAATCGGCAGTAACCGAAACACTGAAGCTCTCTTT
V gene: TRBV5-5; D gene: TRBD1; clone size: -; J gene: TRBJ1-5; CDR3 protein: CASSLDRGLGQPQHF; CDR3 DNA: TGTGCCAGCAGCTTGGACAGGGGGCTAGGTCAGCCCCAGCATTTT
V gene: TRBV20-1; D gene: TRBD1; clone size: once; J gene: TRBJ2-7; CDR3 protein: CSAIHRGNYEQYF; CDR3 DNA: TGCAGTGCTATCCACAGGGGGAATTACGAGCAGTACTTC
V gene: TRBV11-2; D gene: TRBD2; clone size: -; J gene: TRBJ2-2; CDR3 protein: CASSAGLGGRPGELFF; CDR3 DNA: TGTGCCAGCAGCGCCGGTCTGGGAGGGCGGCCCGGGGAGCTGTTTTTT
V gene: TRBV6-5; D gene: TRBD1; clone size: few; J gene: TRBJ1-2; CDR3 protein: CASSYGTGTWTGYTF; CDR3 DNA: TGTGCCAGCAGTTACGGGACAGGGACTTGGACGGGCTACACCTTC
V gene: TRBV29-1; D gene: -; clone size: -; J gene: TRBJ1-1; CDR3 protein: CSVGSGWAMTTEAFF; CDR3 DNA: TGCAGCGTTGGATCCGGGTGGGCTATGACAACTGAAGCTTTCTTT
V gene: TRBV24-1; D gene: TRBD1; clone size: -; J gene: TRBJ2-7; CDR3 protein: CATSDPGTGMNEQYF; CDR3 DNA: TGTGCCACCAGTGATCCCGGGACAGGAATGAACGAGCAGTACTTC
V gene: TRBV20-1; D gene: -; clone size: -; J gene: TRBJ1-5; CDR3 protein: CSASGGRPEEPQHF; CDR3 DNA: TGCAGTGCTTCCGGGGGGCGGCCCGAGGAGCCCCAGCATTTT
V gene: TRBV28; D gene: -; clone size: -; J gene: TRBJ1-6; CDR3 protein: CANGSPPGPPGSPLHF; CDR3 DNA: TGTGCCAACGGATCTCCTCCTGGGCCGCCGGGTTCACCCCTCCACTTT
V gene: TRBV10-3; D gene: -; clone size: many; J gene: TRBJ2-5; CDR3 protein: CAISEGGAETQYF; CDR3 DNA: TGTGCCATCAGTGAGGGGGGAGCTGAGACCCAGTACTTC
V gene: TRBV5-1; D gene: TRBD2; clone size: few; J gene: TRBJ2-7; CDR3 protein: CASSLIKTSRGYEQYF; CDR3 DNA: TGCGCCAGCAGCTTAATAAAGACTAGCCGAGGCTACGAGCAGTACTTC
V gene: TRBV6-6; D gene: TRBD1; clone size: many; J gene: TRBJ1-1; CDR3 protein: CASRDRENTEAFF; CDR3 DNA: TGTGCCAGCAGGGACAGGGAAAACACTGAAGCTTTCTTT
V gene: TRBV11-1; D gene: -; clone size: -; J gene: TRBJ2-5; CDR3 protein: CATSLARVETQYF; CDR3 DNA: TGTGCCACCAGCTTAGCCAGGGTAGAGACCCAGTACTTC
V gene: TRBV6-1; D gene: TRBD2; clone size: -; J gene: TRBJ2-3; CDR3 protein: CASSPLAVGTDTQYF; CDR3 DNA: TGTGCCAGCAGTCCGCTAGCGGTAGGCACAGATACGCAGTATTTT
V gene: TRBV6-2/TRBV6-3; D gene: -; clone size: -; J gene: TRBJ1-1; CDR3 protein: CASRYSNRVSTEAFF; CDR3 DNA: TGTGCCAGCAGGTACTCAAACAGGGTCTCAACTGAAGCTTTCTTT
V gene: TRBV11-2; D gene: -; clone size: many; J gene: TRBJ1-1; CDR3 protein: CASSLVLDTEAFF; CDR3 DNA: TGTGCCAGCAGCTTAGTTCTTGACACTGAAGCTTTCTTT
V gene: TRBV11-2; D gene: -; clone size: -; J gene: TRBJ2-5; CDR3 protein: CASSLSIIDGRAQETQYF; CDR3 DNA: TGTGCCAGCAGCTTAAGCATCATCGACGGGCGAGCCCAAGAGACCCAGTACTTC
V gene: TRBV11-2; D gene: TRBD1; clone size: -; J gene: TRBJ2-7; CDR3 protein: CASSRTGDEQYF; CDR3 DNA: TGTGCCAGCAGCAGGACAGGGGACGAGCAGTACTTC
V gene: TRBV12-3/TRBV12-4; D gene: -; clone size: -; J gene: TRBJ2-4; CDR3 protein: CASRPSGGGSIQYF; CDR3 DNA: TGTGCCAGCAGGCCCTCAGGGGGCGGGAGCATTCAGTACTTC
V gene: TRBV28; D gene: -; clone size: few; J gene: TRBJ1-5; CDR3 protein: CASSPLGQPQHF; CDR3 DNA: TGTGCCAGCAGTCCCCTAGGGCAGCCCCAGCATTTT
V gene: TRBV5-1; D gene: -; clone size: few; J gene: TRBJ2-1; CDR3 protein: CASSQRPLSHEQFF; CDR3 DNA: TGCGCCAGCAGCCAAAGACCCCTCTCCCATGAGCAGTTCTTC
V gene: TRBV6-1; D gene: -; clone size: -; J gene: TRBJ2-7; CDR3 protein: CASSEVPGPGYEQYF; CDR3 DNA: TGTGCCAGCAGTGAAGTGCCGGGACCAGGCTACGAGCAGTACTTC
V gene: TRBV5-4; D gene: TRBD1; clone size: -; J gene: TRBJ2-1; CDR3 protein: CAMHGTAYNERFF; CDR3 DNA: TGTGCCATGCACGGGACAGCCTACAATGAGCGGTTCTTC
V gene: TRBV6-1; D gene: -; clone size: -; J gene: TRBJ2-2; CDR3 protein: CASSESNGGETRELFF; CDR3 DNA: TGTGCCAGCAGTGAATCCAACGGCGGCGAGACCAGGGAGCTGTTTTTT
V gene: TRBV6-6; D gene: TRBD1; clone size: -; J gene: TRBJ1-2; CDR3 protein: CASSSQTGGRGYDYTF; CDR3 DNA: TGTGCCAGCAGTTCCCAGACAGGGGGCAGGGGCTATGACTACACCTTC
V gene: TRBV29-1; D gene: TRBD2; clone size: many; J gene: TRBJ2-1; CDR3 protein: CSVSGTSVYNEQFF; CDR3 DNA: TGCAGCGTCTCCGGGACTAGCGTCTACAATGAGCAGTTCTTC
V gene: TRBV6-4; D gene: TRBD2; clone size: few; J gene: TRBJ2-3; CDR3 protein: CASSTGTSVADTQYF; CDR3 DNA: TGTGCCAGCAGCACCGGGACTAGCGTCGCAGATACGCAGTATTTT
V gene: TRBV11-1; D gene: -; clone size: -; J gene: TRBJ2-2; CDR3 protein: CASSPGRGNTGELFF; CDR3 DNA: TGTGCCAGCAGCCCTGGGAGGGGGAACACCGGGGAGCTGTTTTTC
V gene: TRBV7-9; D gene: -; clone size: -; J gene: TRBJ2-3; CDR3 protein: CASSPNRESTDTQYF; CDR3 DNA: TGTGCCAGCAGCCCTAACAGGGAGAGCACAGATACGCAGTATTTT
V gene: TRBV4-1; D gene: -; clone size: -; J gene: TRBJ1-4; CDR3 protein: CASSRDPAGPGEKLFF; CDR3 DNA: TGCGCCAGCAGCCGAGATCCCGCGGGGCCGGGAGAAAAACTGTTTTTT
V gene: TRBV6-5; D gene: TRBD1; clone size: many; J gene: TRBJ1-2; CDR3 protein: CASSPRQGRKDGYTF; CDR3 DNA: TGTGCCAGCAGCCCAAGACAGGGGAGGAAGGATGGCTACACCTTC
V gene: TRBV10-3; D gene: TRBD1; clone size: many; J gene: TRBJ2-2; CDR3 protein: CAMDNGGQGATGELFF; CDR3 DNA: TGTGCCATGGACAACGGCGGACAGGGGGCCACCGGGGAGCTGTTTTTT
V gene: TRBV24-1; D gene: -; clone size: -; J gene: TRBJ1-5; CDR3 protein: CATGATTSIQPQHF; CDR3 DNA: TGTGCCACCGGGGCCACTACGAGCATTCAGCCCCAGCATTTT
V gene: TRBV11-2; D gene: -; clone size: -; J gene: TRBJ2-7; CDR3 protein: CVSSLGLGQKGEQYF; CDR3 DNA: TGTGTCAGCAGCTTAGGTCTTGGACAGAAGGGCGAGCAGTACTTC
V gene: TRBV30; D gene: -; clone size: many; J gene: TRBJ2-7; CDR3 protein: CAWNVGGIGEEQYF; CDR3 DNA: TGTGCCTGGAACGTCGGCGGGATAGGTGAAGAGCAGTACTTC
V gene: TRBV6-1; D gene: TRBD2; clone size: many; J gene: TRBJ2-5; CDR3 protein: CASSDQAGDQETQYF; CDR3 DNA: TGTGCCAGCAGTGATCAAGCGGGGGACCAAGAGACCCAGTACTTC
V gene: TRBV2; D gene: -; clone size: -; J gene: TRBJ2-5; CDR3 protein: CASSEALADETQYF; CDR3 DNA: TGTGCCAGCAGTGAAGCGTTAGCCGACGAGACCCAGTACTTC
V gene: TRBV11-2; D gene: -; clone size: -; J gene: TRBJ2-5; CDR3 protein: CASGPVWLVPEIQYF; CDR3 DNA: TGTGCCAGCGGCCCCGTTTGGCTAGTCCCAGAGATCCAGTACTTC